This is a list of T cell receptor beta chains from one sample in a study of shared clonotypes between healthy human individuals. Some clones are missing from TCRdb's copy, which holds only in-frame ones; the method was immunoSEQ multiplex PCR. The table lists over 1.4 million clones, roughly 96% of them singletons. Sequencing used naive CD4+ T cells sorted from blood. The receptor set was obtained from a man younger than 45 in good health. The CDR3 runs from the conserved cysteine through the conserved F or W. A D gene is named only where the DNA matches it firmly. Clone size appears in some rows only: once, few, many, or a class for an expanded clone.

clone size,D gene,J gene,V gene,CDR3 protein,CDR3 DNA
-,TRBD2,TRBJ2-3,TRBV5-1,CASSVVAGPTDTQYF,TGCGCCAGCAGCGTGGTAGCGGGTCCCACAGATACGCAGTATTTT
-,-,TRBJ2-5,TRBV11-3,CASSLGALQGGETQYF,TGTGCCAGCAGCTTGGGGGCGCTCCAGGGGGGCGAGACCCAGTACTTC
-,TRBD1,TRBJ2-3,TRBV18,CASSQTGVGSTDTQYF,TGTGCCAGCTCACAGACAGGGGTTGGGAGCACAGATACGCAGTATTTT
-,-,TRBJ1-1,TRBV19,CASETWGTEAFF,TGTGCCAGTGAGACCTGGGGAACTGAAGCTTTCTTT
-,-,TRBJ2-7,TRBV7-9,CASSFPADSLSYEQYF,TGTGCCAGCAGCTTTCCGGCGGACAGCTTATCTTACGAGCAGTACTTC
few,-,TRBJ2-1,TRBV7-9,CASSRYNEQFF,TGTGCCAGCAGCCGATACAATGAGCAGTTCTTC
-,TRBD2,TRBJ2-2,TRBV27,CASSLSPGGGELFF,TGTGCCAGCAGTTTATCCCCGGGGGGCGGGGAGCTGTTTTTT
-,-,TRBJ2-7,TRBV20-1,CSASTYEQYF,TGCAGTGCGTCCACCTACGAGCAGTACTTC
-,TRBD1,TRBJ2-7,TRBV5-5,CASSLALTGVSYEQYF,TGTGCCAGCAGCTTGGCTCTTACAGGGGTCTCCTACGAGCAGTACTTC
once,-,TRBJ1-2,TRBV6-1,CASSEDAGSYGYTF,TGTGCCAGCAGTGAAGATGCAGGATCCTATGGCTACACCTTC
-,TRBD1,TRBJ1-2,TRBV11-3,CASRKPGQGKGGYTF,TGTGCCAGCAGGAAACCGGGACAGGGGAAGGGTGGCTACACCTTC
-,TRBD2,TRBJ2-2,TRBV6-4,CACRVAGDTGELFF,TGTGCCTGCCGTGTGGCGGGAGACACCGGGGAGCTGTTTTTT
-,-,TRBJ1-4,TRBV7-7,CASSPGVSTNEKLFF,TGTGCTAGCAGCCCAGGGGTTTCAACTAATGAAAAACTGTTTTTT
-,TRBD2,TRBJ2-7,TRBV5-8,CASRRTSGSYEQYF,TGTGCCAGCAGAAGGACTAGCGGGAGTTACGAGCAGTACTTC
-,-,TRBJ1-5,TRBV7-8,CASSRVTGDQPQHF,TGTGCCAGCAGCAGAGTCACTGGGGATCAGCCCCAGCATTTT
-,-,TRBJ2-5,TRBV19,CASSGRWETQYF,TGTGCCAGTAGTGGGCGGTGGGAGACCCAGTACTTC
-,TRBD2,TRBJ2-2,TRBV12-5,CASGSSSGSQYTGELFF,TGTGCTAGTGGTTCATCGAGCGGGAGTCAATATACCGGGGAGCTGTTTTTT
-,-,TRBJ1-4,TRBV19,CASSITVDNEKLFF,TGTGCCAGTAGTATAACCGTCGATAATGAAAAACTGTTTTTT
once,-,TRBJ2-5,TRBV10-3,CAISESEGLRDETQYF,TGTGCCATCAGTGAGTCGGAGGGGTTGCGAGACGAGACCCAGTACTTC
-,-,TRBJ2-1,TRBV5-6,CASSRGWDSSYNEQFF,TGTGCCAGCAGTCGCGGGTGGGATAGCTCCTACAATGAGCAGTTCTTC
-,-,TRBJ2-7,TRBV5-1,CASSLGRRTYEQYF,TGCGCCAGCAGCTTGGGACGGAGAACCTACGAGCAGTACTTC
-,-,TRBJ2-7,TRBV28,CASRRQGEQYF,TGTGCCAGCAGGCGGCAGGGGGAGCAGTACTTC
-,TRBD1,TRBJ2-1,TRBV5-1,CASSRTTGALGVEQFF,TGCGCCAGCAGCCGAACGACAGGGGCCTTAGGTGTTGAGCAGTTCTTC
-,TRBD1,TRBJ2-1,TRBV7-2,CASSPEGGQGSYNEQFF,TGTGCCAGCAGCCCAGAGGGGGGACAGGGTTCCTACAATGAGCAGTTCTTC
-,-,TRBJ2-5,TRBV28,CASSLLGRRETQYF,TGTGCCAGCAGTTTGTTGGGAAGAAGGGAAACCCAGTACTTC
-,TRBD1,TRBJ1-3,TRBV18,CASSPLTGTVSGNTIYF,TGTGCCAGCTCACCGCTGACAGGGACGGTCTCTGGAAACACCATATATTTT
-,TRBD1,TRBJ2-2,TRBV25-1,CASSEFGQGRAGELFF,TGTGCCAGCAGTGAATTCGGACAGGGGAGAGCCGGGGAGCTGTTTTTT
-,-,TRBJ1-1,TRBV14,CASSQVGGTEAFF,TGTGCCAGCAGCCAAGTTGGAGGGACTGAAGCTTTCTTT
-,-,TRBJ2-7,TRBV7-9,CASSSPSSSPSYEQYF,TGTGCCAGCAGCTCACCCTCGAGCAGCCCCTCCTACGAGCAGTACTTC
-,-,TRBJ2-2,TRBV7-2,CASSLDWKAGELFF,TGTGCCAGCAGCTTAGACTGGAAGGCCGGGGAGCTGTTTTTT
-,-,TRBJ2-7,TRBV28,CASSLIPRDYEQYF,TGTGCCAGCAGTTTAATCCCGCGGGACTACGAGCAGTACTTC
-,-,TRBJ2-3,TRBV7-2,CASSFDLLNTQYF,TGTGCCAGCAGCTTTGACCTCTTAAATACGCAGTATTTT
-,-,TRBJ2-7,TRBV6-5,CASSLQVGPTEQYF,TGTGCCAGCAGTCTACAGGTTGGGCCGACCGAGCAGTACTTC
-,TRBD2,TRBJ2-7,TRBV4-2,CASSPSRPGLAGEGGEQYF,TGTGCCAGCAGCCCCTCGAGGCCGGGACTAGCGGGGGAGGGCGGCGAGCAGTACTTC
-,-,TRBJ1-4,TRBV5-1,CASSLQDNEKLFF,TGCGCCAGCAGCCTACAGGATAATGAAAAACTGTTTTTT
-,-,TRBJ1-4,TRBV15,CATKGDRFIEKLFF,TGTGCCACCAAGGGGGACCGATTCATTGAAAAACTGTTTTTT
-,TRBD1,TRBJ2-7,TRBV5-4,CASSGTGYEQYF,TGTGCCAGCAGCGGGACAGGCTACGAGCAGTACTTC
-,TRBD2,TRBJ2-7,TRBV6-5,CASRRLAGEYEQYF,TGTGCCAGCAGACGACTAGCGGGAGAGTACGAGCAGTACTTC
-,-,TRBJ1-4,TRBV6-1,CASSESQTNEKLFF,TGTGCCAGCAGTGAAAGTCAGACTAATGAAAAACTGTTTTTT
-,TRBD1,TRBJ1-2,TRBV7-2,CASSLGGQNYGYTF,TGTGCCAGCAGCTTAGGGGGACAGAACTATGGCTACACCTTC
-,-,TRBJ1-2,TRBV18,CASTDGGRGGGYTF,TGTGCCAGCACCGACGGAGGCAGAGGGGGAGGCTACACCTTC
-,TRBD1,TRBJ2-3,TRBV23-1,CASSQPGQGIRTDTQYF,TGCGCCAGCAGTCAACCGGGACAGGGGATCCGCACAGATACGCAGTATTTT
-,TRBD2,TRBJ2-7,TRBV29-1,CSVGASGSLFQYF,TGCAGCGTTGGTGCTAGCGGGAGCCTCTTTCAGTACTTC
-,TRBD2,TRBJ2-3,TRBV2,CASNITPLGLAGAGWSTDTQYF,TGTGCCAGCAATATTACGCCCCTCGGACTAGCGGGAGCTGGGTGGAGCACAGATACGCAGTATTTT
-,TRBD2,TRBJ2-5,TRBV19,CASSMPSSGRETQYF,TGTGCCAGTAGTATGCCCTCTAGCGGGAGAGAGACCCAGTACTTC
-,-,TRBJ2-2,TRBV19,CATLVGGGELFF,TGTGCCACCCTCGTGGGGGGCGGGGAGCTGTTTTTT
-,TRBD1,TRBJ1-2,TRBV5-4,CASSLGQGRNGYTF,TGTGCCAGCAGCTTGGGACAGGGAAGAAACGGCTACACCTTC
-,-,TRBJ1-5,TRBV6-1,CASSVRDGTFNQPQHF,TGTGCCAGCAGTGTCCGGGACGGCACGTTCAATCAGCCCCAGCATTTT
-,TRBD1,TRBJ1-2,TRBV28,CASSFATGYYGYTF,TGTGCCAGCAGCTTCGCGACAGGGTACTATGGCTACACCTTC
-,TRBD1,TRBJ1-5,TRBV2,CASSDRGRSQPQHF,TGTGCCAGCAGTGACAGGGGGAGAAGTCAGCCCCAGCATTTT
-,-,TRBJ1-2,TRBV28,CASSLWGGYTF,TGTGCCAGCAGTTTATGGGGTGGCTACACCTTC
-,-,TRBJ2-7,TRBV23-1,CASSQRLSGAPYEQYF,TGCGCCAGCAGTCAACGGTTGTCCGGGGCCCCCTACGAGCAGTACTTC
-,TRBD2,TRBJ2-1,TRBV7-7,CASSSRLAGGLHEQFF,TGTGCCAGCAGCTCGAGACTAGCGGGAGGTTTACATGAGCAGTTCTTC
-,-,TRBJ2-1,TRBV5-5,CASSLREQGSSYNEQFF,TGTGCCAGCAGCTTGCGTGAGCAGGGGAGCTCCTACAATGAGCAGTTCTTC
once,-,TRBJ1-1,TRBV5-1,CASSFGLETEAFF,TGCGCCAGCAGCTTCGGACTGGAAACTGAAGCTTTCTTT
-,TRBD2,TRBJ2-1,TRBV18,CASSPRTSGVSYNEQFF,TGTGCCAGCTCACCCCGGACTAGCGGAGTCTCCTACAATGAGCAGTTCTTC
-,TRBD2,TRBJ2-5,TRBV9,CASSANPGLAEETQYF,TGTGCCAGCAGCGCAAATCCGGGACTAGCAGAAGAGACCCAGTACTTC